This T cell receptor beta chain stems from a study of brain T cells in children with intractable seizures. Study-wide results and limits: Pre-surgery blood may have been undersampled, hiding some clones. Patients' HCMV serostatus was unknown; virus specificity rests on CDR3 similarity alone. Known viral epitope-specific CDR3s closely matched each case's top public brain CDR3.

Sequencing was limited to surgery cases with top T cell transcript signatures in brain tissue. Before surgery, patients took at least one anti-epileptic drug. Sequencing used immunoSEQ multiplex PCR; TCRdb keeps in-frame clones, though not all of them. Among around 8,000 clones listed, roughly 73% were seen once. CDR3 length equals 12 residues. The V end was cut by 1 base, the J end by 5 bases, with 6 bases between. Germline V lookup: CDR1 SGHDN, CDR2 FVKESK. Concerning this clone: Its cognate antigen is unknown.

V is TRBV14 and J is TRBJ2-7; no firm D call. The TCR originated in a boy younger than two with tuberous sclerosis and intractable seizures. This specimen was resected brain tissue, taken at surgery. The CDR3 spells CASSQGGDEQYF. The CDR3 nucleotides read TGTGCCAGCAGCCAAGGTGGAGACGAGCAGTACTTC.